This T cell receptor (beta chain) was retrieved from a study of blood T cells in healthy people across ages (dated by TCRdb to about 2015). For context, the study as a whole: In model experiments, roughly one uniquely barcoded TCR beta cDNA molecule per two T cells was captured by template switching. To avoid experimental bias, donors of different ages were distributed randomly across sequencing lanes. Age-related changes in TCR beta repertoire diversity were measured in the study by deep sequencing normalized with unique cDNA molecular identifiers. Using the same blood draw, the study looked at two additional independent replicas of 1 million unique cDNA reads for two donors, one aged 18 to 30 and the other aged 80 or older. Four age groups were formed from the donors: young (average about 15 years), middle-aged (around 39), aged (62) and long-lived (approximately 80).

On this clonotype: Its antigen is not yet known. No clone much larger than this one lies a single base away; base qualities are absent.

Overall study outcomes, separate from this receptor: Because donor CMV infection status was unknown, age-related changes in expanded clonotypes were potentially confounded. Observed TCR beta diversity correlated strongly with the percentage of naive T cells measured by flow cytometry. As age increased, observed TCR beta diversity per million T cells dropped in a roughly linear way, and a significant reduction was already evident by age about 40. The long-lived group showed more naive CD4+ T cells, fewer expanded clones and increased TCR diversity than the aged group, suggesting age selection. Total diversity estimates from one million sequenced T cells were considered lower bounds and underestimates. Conclusive comparison of naive and antigen-experienced compartments was prevented by the profiling of bulk unsorted PBMCs.

Library preparation was by 5' RACE. The instrument given in TCRdb is Illumina HiSeq 2500. The second PCR ran for roughly 6 to 11 cycles and used a J-beta primer mix along with a sample-barcoded 5' primer. A unique molecular identifier was introduced onto each TCR beta cDNA molecule by a template-switch 5' adaptor carrying 12 random nucleotides. At least 3 million CDR3-containing paired-end reads were obtained from each sample. First-strand cDNA was synthesized from all RNA with the Mint cDNA synthesis kit, primed by a TRBC-specific oligonucleotide. Following uracil-DNA glycosylase treatment, all cDNA underwent a first 18-cycle PCR with the universal primers M1SS and BC2_uni_R. On the study's bioinformatics: For normalization, 1 million high-quality reads, each with a distinct molecular identifier, were randomly selected from each sample. Reads with shared molecular identifiers were discarded instead of being binned into consensus sequences. MiTCR, set to a Q25 quality threshold and the strictest error-elimination algorithm, was used for CDR3 identification, clonotype clustering and error correction. A nonparametric unseen species model with Euler transformation was used to estimate lower-bound total TCR beta diversity. TCRdb itself trimmed the public reads at Q25 with fastp, ran MiXCR and retained productive beta chains. Rows with a matching CDR3 protein are joined into one entry that keeps the most common DNA and genes. TCRdb assigned the V and J calls; the authors' analysis was not used. The sample profile shows 500,000 to 600,000 distinct CDR3 sequences; 25% to 30% of them were found once. The ten largest clonotypes hold about a fifth of the sample.

The donors were around 39 Caucasian individuals from Russia, aged roughly 6 to 90 years, who were systemically healthy. Each donor gave approximately 9.3 milliliters of peripheral blood, collected into EDTA-treated Vacutainer tubes. Ficoll-Paque density-gradient centrifugation was used to isolate PBMCs, with at least 6.5 million per sample. Trizol reagent was used to extract total RNA from the PBMCs, yielding at least 5 micrograms per sample. For every donor, an aliquot of PBMCs went through flow cytometry to measure the percentages of naive CD45RAhigh/CD27high T cells. The germline V gene provides CDR1 MDHEN and CDR2 SYDVKM. The V end loses 3 bases and the J end loses 1 base, and a stretch of 13 bases separates them. The cysteine opens and the phenylalanine closes a CDR3 of 16 amino acids. Solely the CDR3 DNA is kept, with 48 bases framed from the first base.

This clonotype was sampled from a woman between 65 and 79 years old in good health. Input material: blood. The V and J segments used are TRBV28 and TRBJ1-5; no D gene can be assigned with confidence. The CDR3 region reads CASSFLERGSNQPQHF. The bases are TGTGCCAGCAGTTTTTTAGAGCGTGGGAGCAATCAGCCCCAGCATTTT.